The T cell receptor (beta chain) under discussion was sequenced for a study of a mutant IDH1 vaccine in newly diagnosed glioma. Background on the study: Vaccines were begun 4-6 weeks after radiotherapy alone, or with temozolomide cycles. Notes on the study in general: Vaccination induced immune responses in around 93% of patients.

Germline lookup yields CDR1 SGHTA and CDR2 FQGNSA. V shed 5 bases and J shed 2 bases, with 11 bases lying between them. This CDR3 contains 14 residues. The sample's time point: week 35, safety follow-up. Topical imiquimod was applied with each vaccine dose, which held 300 ug of mutant IDH1 20-mer peptide. The repertoire was sequenced with immunoSEQ multiplex PCR; TCRdb's copy has only in-frame clones and lacks some. This sample has 34,000 or so clones, with more than 75% found just once. Of note for this clone: Antigen unknown.

The chain combines TRBV7-2 with TRBJ2-3; D gene ambiguous. The clonotype was recovered from a man aged 25-40 years with glioma. The input for sequencing was PBMCs, taken from a glioma patient whose treatment included an IDH1 peptide vaccine. The CDR3 bases are TGTGCCAGCAGCCCTACGGACCTCACAGATACGCAGTATTTT. Encoded protein: CASSPTDLTDTQYF. The entire variable domain, with the rest obtained from reference TRBV7-2 and TRBJ2-3, is as follows: GAGVSQSPSNKVTEKGKDVELRCDPISGHTALYWYRQSLGQGLEFLIYFQGNSAPDKSGLPSDRFSAERTGGSVSTLTIQRTQQEDSAVYLCASSPTDLTDTQYFGPGTRLTVL.